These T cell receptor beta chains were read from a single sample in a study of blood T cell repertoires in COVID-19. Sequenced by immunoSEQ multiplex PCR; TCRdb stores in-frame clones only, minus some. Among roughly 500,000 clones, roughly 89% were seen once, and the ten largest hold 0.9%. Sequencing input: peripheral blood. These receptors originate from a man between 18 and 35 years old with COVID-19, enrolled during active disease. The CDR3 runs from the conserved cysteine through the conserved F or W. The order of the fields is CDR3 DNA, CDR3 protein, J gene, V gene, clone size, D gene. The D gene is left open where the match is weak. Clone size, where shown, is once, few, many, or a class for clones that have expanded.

TGTGCCAGCAGCCCACCGGGACAGGGGGACAATGAGCAGTTCTTC,CASSPPGQGDNEQFF,TRBJ2-1,TRBV7-9,NA,TRBD1
TGTGCCAGCAGCCCCCGGGGATGGGTCTACGAGCAGTACTTC,CASSPRGWVYEQYF,TRBJ2-7,TRBV11-1,NA,NA
TGCGCCAGCAGACCAAACAGGGAGGGTAGCGGTATCGATGAGCAGTTCTTC,CASRPNREGSGIDEQFF,TRBJ2-1,TRBV10-1,NA,NA
TGTGCCAGCAGCTTTCCTGGCAGGCGCTCCTACGAGCAGTACTTC,CASSFPGRRSYEQYF,TRBJ2-7,TRBV7-9,few,NA
TGCAGCGGCCGGGACAGGGGGTCTGAGGAGACCCAGTACTTC,CSGRDRGSEETQYF,TRBJ2-5,TRBV29-1,NA,TRBD1
TGTGCCAGCAGTGAGTCGGGGGGGGGCACAGATACGCAGTATTTT,CASSESGGGTDTQYF,TRBJ2-3,TRBV2,NA,TRBD2
TGTGCCAGCAACTCGGGGGGTCTCGACACTGAAGCTTTCTTT,CASNSGGLDTEAFF,TRBJ1-1,TRBV2,NA,NA
TGTGCCAGTAGTCCGGGACAGGGCCGGTACTTC,CASSPGQGRYF,TRBJ2-4,TRBV19,NA,TRBD1
TGTGCCAGCAGTCTGGAGGCAGACTATGGCTACACCTTC,CASSLEADYGYTF,TRBJ1-2,TRBV5-4,NA,NA
TGTGCCAGCAGTGAGCTGGCCCCCTCCTACGAGCAGTACTTC,CASSELAPSYEQYF,TRBJ2-7,TRBV6-1,NA,NA
TGTGCCAGCAGTGAACAGGGGGGTAATGAAAAACTGTTTTTT,CASSEQGGNEKLFF,TRBJ1-4,TRBV6-1,once,TRBD1
TGTGCCAGCAGCCAAGATTTGGCTAGCGGGTCCGTGGGAGAGACCCAGTACTTC,CASSQDLASGSVGETQYF,TRBJ2-5,TRBV3-1/TRBV3-2,NA,TRBD2
TGTGCCAGTAGTATGGGGCGGACTAGCGACACCGGGGAGCTGTTTTTT,CASSMGRTSDTGELFF,TRBJ2-2,TRBV19,NA,TRBD2
TGTGCCAGCTCACCACGGCCTACAGGGGCTTTCTATGATAACACTGAAGCTTTCTTT,CASSPRPTGAFYDNTEAFF,TRBJ1-1,TRBV18,NA,TRBD1